This T cell receptor beta chain was sequenced for a study of radiation and T cells in renal cell carcinoma. Looking at the study overall: Nephrectomy followed 15 Gy stereotactic body radiation by 4 weeks. General observations from the study: From baseline, blood top tumor clonotypes peaked at 2 weeks post-radiation.

The CDR3 runs 16 residues. V lost 1 base to trimming and J lost 7 bases; unmatched junction nucleotides: 10. The germline V gene encodes CDR1 MNHEY and CDR2 SMNVEV (reference sequence). Time point: baseline pretreatment blood. Noted treatment: 15 Gy SBRT to primary tumor, nephrectomy 4 weeks later. Blood was sampled at baseline, 2 weeks and 4 weeks after SBRT. This renal cell carcinoma was of the clear cell type. On this clone itself: The antigen is unknown.

Data came from immunoSEQ multiplex PCR; TCRdb stores just in-frame clones and leaves some out. The repertoire holds 150,000 or so clones, with 88% as singletons. The chain uses TRBV27 and TRBJ2-7; 10 nucleotides match TRBD2. This clonotype was obtained from a woman in her sixties or seventies with renal cell carcinoma. The sequencing used blood, collected from a patient whose treatment included radiotherapy and nephrectomy. CDR3 DNA: TGTGCCAGCAGTTTATTGCGCAGCGGGGGGGTGCGTGAGCAGTACTTC. It translates to CASSLLRSGGVREQYF.